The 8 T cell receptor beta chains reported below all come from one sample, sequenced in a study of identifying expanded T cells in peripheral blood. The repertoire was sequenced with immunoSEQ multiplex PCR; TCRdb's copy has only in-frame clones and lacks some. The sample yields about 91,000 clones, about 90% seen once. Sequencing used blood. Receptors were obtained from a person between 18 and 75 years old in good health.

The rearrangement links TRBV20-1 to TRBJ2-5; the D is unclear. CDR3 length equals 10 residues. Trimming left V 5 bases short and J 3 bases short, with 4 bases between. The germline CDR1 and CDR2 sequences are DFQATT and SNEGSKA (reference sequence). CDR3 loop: CSASEETQYF. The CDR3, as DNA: TGCAGTGCTTCCGAAGAGACCCAGTACTTC.

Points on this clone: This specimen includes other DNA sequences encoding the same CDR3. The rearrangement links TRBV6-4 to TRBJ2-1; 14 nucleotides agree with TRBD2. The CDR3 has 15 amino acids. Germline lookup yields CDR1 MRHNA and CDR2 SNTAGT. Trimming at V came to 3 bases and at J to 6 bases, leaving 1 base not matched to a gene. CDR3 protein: CASSEGTSGSNEQFF. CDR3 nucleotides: TGTGCCAGCAGTGAGGGGACTAGCGGGAGCAATGAGCAGTTCTTC.

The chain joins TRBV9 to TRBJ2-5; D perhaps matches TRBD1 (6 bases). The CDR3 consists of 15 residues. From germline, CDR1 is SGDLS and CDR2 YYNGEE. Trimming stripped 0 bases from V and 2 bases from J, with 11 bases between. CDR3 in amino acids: CASSVDGTPQETQYF. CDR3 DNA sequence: TGTGCCAGCAGCGTAGATGGGACACCTCAAGAGACCCAGTACTTC.

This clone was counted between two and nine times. The CDR3 DNA reads as TGCGCCAGCAGCCAGATGGCAAGTGGGGAGCTGTTTTTT. As protein: CASSQMASGELFF. The J gene is TRBJ2-2, the V gene TRBV4-1; no reliable D call. CDR3 size: 13 residues. Germline CDR1 and CDR2: MGHRA and YSYEKL. V lost 3 bases and J lost 8, with 10 bases in between.

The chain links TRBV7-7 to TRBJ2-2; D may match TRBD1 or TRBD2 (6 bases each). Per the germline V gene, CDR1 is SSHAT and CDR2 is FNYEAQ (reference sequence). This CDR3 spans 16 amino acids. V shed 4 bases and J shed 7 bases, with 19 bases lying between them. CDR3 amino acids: CASSSPTGEDSGELFF. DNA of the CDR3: TGTGCCAGCAGCTCCCCCACGGGAGAGGACAGCGGGGAGCTGTTTTTT.

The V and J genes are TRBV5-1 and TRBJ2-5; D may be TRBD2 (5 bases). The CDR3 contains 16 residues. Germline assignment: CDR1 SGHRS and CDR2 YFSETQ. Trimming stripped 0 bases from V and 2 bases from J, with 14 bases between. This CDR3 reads CASSLDLSGSQETQYF. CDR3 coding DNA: TGCGCCAGCAGCTTGGACCTCTCGGGGTCTCAAGAGACCCAGTACTTC.

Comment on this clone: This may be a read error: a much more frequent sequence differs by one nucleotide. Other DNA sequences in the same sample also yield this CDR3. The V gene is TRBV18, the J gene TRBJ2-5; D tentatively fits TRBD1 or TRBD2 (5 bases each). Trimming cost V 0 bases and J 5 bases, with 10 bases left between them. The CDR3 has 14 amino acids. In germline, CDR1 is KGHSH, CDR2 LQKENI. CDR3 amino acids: CASSPPGVQETQYF. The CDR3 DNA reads TGTGCCAGCTCACCACCGGGGGTCCAGGAGACCCAGTACTTC.

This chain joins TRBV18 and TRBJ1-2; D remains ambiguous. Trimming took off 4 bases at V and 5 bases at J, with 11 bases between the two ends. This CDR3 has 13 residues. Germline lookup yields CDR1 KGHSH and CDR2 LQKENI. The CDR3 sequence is CASSLFRDYGYTF. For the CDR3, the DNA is TGTGCCAGCTCACTCTTTAGAGATTATGGCTACACCTTC.